This TCR beta chain came from a study of blood T cell repertoires in COVID-19. The wider study: T cells, B-cell-depleted T cells, or PBMCs provided the cDNA or gDNA that served as material.

Assay: immunoSEQ multiplex PCR; the TCRdb copy retains only in-frame clones and omits some. The repertoire holds 140,000 or so clones, with about 79% as singletons. A few counts support this clone. The CDR3 covers 14 residues. V was clipped by 6 bases and J by 3 bases; unmatched bases: 4. Germline assignment: CDR1 MNHEY and CDR2 SVGAGI. Participants came from roughly 24 US areas, aged about 18 to 90 years. Material: PBMCs or T cells enriched from blood (not recorded which). This receptor was obtained from a man aged 50 or older who had recovered from COVID-19. The chain combines TRBV6-5 with TRBJ2-3, with 9 bases lining up with TRBD1. CDR3 nucleotides: TGTGCCAGCAGCAGAGGACAGGGGACAGATACGCAGTATTTT. It translates to CASSRGQGTDTQYF.